Each of the 17 T cell receptor beta chains below was sequenced from the same sample in a study of T cells in Graves' hyperthyroidism and ophthalmopathy. RNA transcripts were the template for amplifying TCR beta CDR3 regions. Primed by the HTBI set, a first-round RT-PCR was run on the TCR CDR3. Each CDR3 protein gets one entry after TCRdb re-called the multiplex PCR reads with MiXCR. Among approximately 600,000 distinct CDR3 sequences listed, over 12% were seen once. The sequenced material came from blood. These receptors all come from a woman in her thirties or forties with Graves' ophthalmopathy.

This clonotype appeared many times. The genes are TRBV6-2 or TRBV6-3 and TRBJ1-2; D is undetermined. Between the trimmed V and J ends, which lost 5 bases and 4 bases, there was a span of 11 bases. Per germline, CDR1 MNHEY and CDR2 SVGEGT. CDR3 length: 13 residues. CDR3 residues: CASSTDGFYGYTF. The CDR3 DNA follows: TGTGCCAGCAGTACGGACGGATTCTATGGCTACACCTTC.

V usage is TRBV14 and J usage is TRBJ1-3, with D uncertain. Germline V gene sequence: CDR1 SGHDN, CDR2 FVKESK. V was clipped by 3 bases and J by 2 bases, with 8 bases between them. This CDR3 is 14 amino acids long. The CDR3 loop is CASSHTAAGNTIYF. DNA for the CDR3: TGTGCCAGCAGCCATACGGCGGCTGGAAACACCATATATTTT.

In its sample, this clonotype was seen a few times. V and J are TRBV5-1 and TRBJ2-7, with 11 positions matching TRBD2. CDR3 size: 15 residues. Per the germline V gene, CDR1 is SGHRS and CDR2 is YFSETQ. Trimming cost V 7 bases and J 4 bases; bases outside gene matches: 10. The CDR3 bases are TGCGCCAGCCGACCCCAGGTAGCGGGAGGGTACGAGCAGTACTTC. Amino acid sequence: CASRPQVAGGYEQYF. The variable domain in full, completed from reference TRBV5-1 and TRBJ2-7, reads KAGVTQTPRYLIKTRGQQVTLSCSPISGHRSVSWYQQTPGQGLQFLFEYFSETQRNKGNFPGRFSGRQFSNSRSEMNVSTLELGDSALYLCASRPQVAGGYEQYFGPGTRLTVT.

Ten or more counts support this clonotype. This chain links TRBV28 with TRBJ1-1; maybe TRBD1 (5 bases). V was trimmed by 5 bases and J by 0 bases, leaving 10 bases between them. Germline CDR1 is MDHEN and CDR2 is SYDVKM. The CDR3 contains 14 residues. The CDR3 DNA follows: TGTGCCAGCAGTCCGACCAGGGTGAACACTGAAGCTTTCTTT. It encodes CASSPTRVNTEAFF. The full variable domain, rest sourced from reference TRBV28 and TRBJ1-1, is DVKVTQSSRYLVKRTGEKVFLECVQDMDHENMFWYRQDPGLGLRLIYFSYDVKMKEKGDIPEGYSVSREKKERFSLILESASTNQTSMYLCASSPTRVNTEAFFGQGTRLTVV.

This clonotype showed up many times. The J gene is TRBJ2-7, the V gene TRBV28; TRBD2 matches 12 bases. This CDR3 is 15 amino acids long. Germline CDR1 MDHEN, CDR2 SYDVKM. Trimming took 4 bases from V and 4 from J; bases not matched to a gene: 5. The CDR3 here is CASSSSTSGSYEQYF. The CDR3 coding sequence is TGTGCCAGCAGTTCGTCGACTAGCGGGAGTTACGAGCAGTACTTC.

In this sample, this clonotype turned up many times. V is TRBV7-8 and J is TRBJ2-6; D gene ambiguous. CDR1 and CDR2 from the germline V gene are SGHVS and FQNEAQ. The V and J ends lost 1 base and 3 bases respectively, with 7 bases between them. The length of the CDR3 is 15 residues. This chain's CDR3 is CASSLVRFGANVLTF. The DNA of the CDR3 is TGTGCCAGCAGCTTAGTGCGTTTTGGGGCCAACGTCCTGACTTTC.

This clonotype was seen a single time. The chain recombines TRBV27 with TRBJ2-5, with TRBD1 matching over 7 bases. This CDR3 comprises 15 residues. Germline loops: CDR1 MNHEY, CDR2 SMNVEV (reference sequence). The trim removed 5 bases at V and 4 bases at J, leaving 10 bases unmatched. CDR3 residues: CASSPRQGGRETQYF. The CDR3 DNA follows: TGTGCCAGCAGTCCAAGACAGGGTGGTCGAGAGACCCAGTACTTC.

This clonotype was observed many times. The chain links TRBV11-2 to TRBJ2-5; 9 bases are a match to TRBD2. CDR3 size: 16 residues. V dropped 4 bases and J dropped 4; count of bases not matched to a gene: 10. Germline CDR1 is SGHAT and CDR2 is FQNNGV. This chain's CDR3 is CASSWGLAKGRETQYF. The CDR3 nucleotides read TGTGCCAGCAGCTGGGGACTAGCCAAGGGGCGAGAGACCCAGTACTTC. Drawing the rest from reference TRBV11-2 and TRBJ2-5, the complete variable domain is EAGVAQSPRYKIIEKRQSVAFWCNPISGHATLYWYQQILGQGPKLLIQFQNNGVVDDSQLPKDRFSAERLKGVDSTLKIQPAKLEDSAVYLCASSWGLAKGRETQYFGPGTRLLVL.

This clonotype was seen repeatedly, ten times or more. CDR3 nucleotide sequence: TGTGCCAGCAGCCCCACCGGGGCCTCAGGTGGCTACACCTTC. This sequence encodes CASSPTGASGGYTF. V gene TRBV12-3 or TRBV12-4 combines with J gene TRBJ1-2; a weak D match, TRBD1 (5 bases). Trimming shortened V by 6 bases and J by 7 bases, and 18 bases separated the two germline ends. The length of the CDR3 is 14 residues.

This clonotype has at least ten counts. The chain is built from TRBV2 and TRBJ1-2; 12 bases agree with TRBD1. Germline V gene sequence: CDR1 SNHLY, CDR2 FYNNEI. There are 13 residues in the CDR3. V trimming: 6 bases; J trimming: 8 bases; junction bases outside the gene matches: 4. In DNA, the CDR3 is TGTGCCAGCAGAGGGACAGGGGGCTGGGGCTACACCTTC. It translates to CASRGTGGWGYTF.

This clonotype was seen repeatedly, ten times or more. The J gene is TRBJ2-7, the V gene TRBV28; 10 positions match TRBD1. Germline loops: CDR1 MDHEN, CDR2 SYDVKM. V was pared by 7 bases and J by 2 bases, with 5 bases of the junction left unmatched. The CDR3 runs to 14 residues. The CDR3 protein is CASIRTGGTYEQYF. The CDR3 DNA reads TGTGCCAGCATCCGGACAGGGGGAACCTACGAGCAGTACTTC.

This chain joins TRBV20-1 and TRBJ1-1; D is perhaps TRBD1 (6 bases). Germline loops: CDR1 DFQATT, CDR2 SNEGSKA (reference sequence). The CDR3 has 12 amino acids. Trimming left V 6 bases short and J 5 bases short, with 13 bases between. The CDR3: CSANYRVTEAFF. CDR3 nucleotides: TGCAGTGCAAACTACAGGGTAACTGAAGCTTTCTTT.

There are a few counts of this clonotype. The chain joins TRBV29-1 to TRBJ1-3, with a tentative D call TRBD1 (5 bases). The CDR3 runs 14 residues. CDR1 is SQVTM, CDR2 ANQGSEA, per germline. Trimming left V 2 bases short and J 4 bases short, with 12 bases between. DNA for the CDR3: TGCAGCGTTGAATTGGGACCCGCCGGAAACACCATATATTTT. Amino acids: CSVELGPAGNTIYF.

The table lists this clonotype with many counts. J is TRBJ1-1 and V is TRBV29-1; unclear D gene. V lost 4 bases, J lost 2 bases, and 5 bases lay in between. This CDR3 is 11 amino acids long. The germline V gene has CDR1 SQVTM and CDR2 ANQGSEA. The CDR3 nucleotides are TGCAGCGTTGTCTCTAACACTGAAGCTTTCTTT. It specifies CSVVSNTEAFF.

The table lists this clonotype with many counts. The rearrangement joins TRBV5-1 to TRBJ1-3; D uncertain. V shed 3 bases and J shed 0 bases, with 10 bases lying between them. Germline lookup yields CDR1 SGHRS and CDR2 YFSETQ. This CDR3 contains 15 residues. DNA of the CDR3: TGCGCCAGCAGCTCCGGGCCCCTCTCTGGAAACACCATATATTTT. Translated: CASSSGPLSGNTIYF.

This clonotype was seen many times. The chain uses TRBV6-1 and TRBJ2-7; no reliable D call. The V end was cut by 2 bases, the J end by 5 bases, with 13 bases between. The CDR3 runs to 14 residues. Germline CDR1 reads MNHNS; CDR2 reads SASEGT. The CDR3 sequence: CASSENWDRHEQYF. The CDR3 DNA is TGTGCCAGCAGTGAAAACTGGGATCGGCACGAGCAGTACTTC.

This clonotype was picked up a small number of times. This may come from a read error, since a much larger clone is one base off. The V gene is TRBV19, the J gene TRBJ2-1; perhaps TRBD2 as D (5 bases). Germline V gene data show CDR1 as LNHDA and CDR2 as SQIVND (reference sequence). The CDR3 runs to 15 residues. Here the CDR3 reads CASSNSGRTGDEQLF. The CDR3 DNA is TGTGCCAGTAGTAATTCAGGTCGGACCGGGGATGAGCAGCTCTTC.